Listed below are T cell receptor beta chains from one sample, sequenced in a study of cytomegalovirus exposure and HLA in healthy donors. Clones were sequenced by immunoSEQ multiplex PCR, and TCRdb holds only the in-frame ones, with some missing. Here the sample spans tens of thousands of clones, roughly 80% being singletons. The specimen sequenced was PBMCs. The receptors shown here come from a woman aged 40 to 49 in good health and CMV-seropositive. CDR3s include the opening cysteine and the closing phenylalanine or tryptophan. Fields, in order: D gene, J gene, clone size, V gene, CDR3 protein, CDR3 DNA. A D gene is named only where the DNA matches it firmly. Size tells how often a clone was seen (once, few, many) or the class of an expanded clone, and some rows leave it out.

>NA|TRBJ2-1|once|TRBV9
CASSPQTGLARDEQFF
TGTGCCAGCAGCCCCCAGACAGGATTGGCACGGGATGAGCAGTTCTTC
>NA|TRBJ2-5|NA|TRBV30
CAWGLGGETQYF
TGTGCCTGGGGCCTTGGGGGGGAGACCCAGTACTTC
>NA|TRBJ2-7|NA|TRBV2
CASSEGQPSSYEQYF
TGTGCCAGCAGTGAAGGGCAACCAAGCTCCTACGAGCAGTACTTC
>NA|TRBJ1-6|NA|TRBV30
CAWGGGDFGSPLHF
TGTGCCTGGGGGGGTGGGGACTTCGGTTCACCCCTCCACTTT
>NA|TRBJ1-1|NA|TRBV29-1
CSVEDLGSGAFF
TGCAGCGTTGAAGATCTTGGGTCGGGAGCTTTCTTT
>TRBD2|TRBJ2-3|NA|TRBV5-1
CASSGSGGSTDTQYF
TGCGCCAGCAGCGGGAGCGGGGGCAGCACAGATACGCAGTATTTT
>NA|TRBJ2-1|NA|TRBV5-1
CASSLGDRDKQFF
TGCGCCAGCAGCTTGGGAGATCGGGACAAGCAGTTCTTC
>NA|TRBJ2-1|few|TRBV6-6
CASSPGLANEQFF
TGTGCCAGCAGTCCCGGCCTAGCGAATGAGCAGTTCTTC
>TRBD2|TRBJ2-5|NA|TRBV11-3
CASSLGGGSKTQYF
TGTGCCAGCAGCTTAGGCGGGGGGAGCAAGACCCAGTACTTC
>TRBD1|TRBJ1-1|NA|TRBV30
CAWSSLRTFATGGTEAFF
TGTGCCTGGTCTAGTCTCAGGACCTTCGCGACAGGGGGCACTGAAGCTTTCTTT